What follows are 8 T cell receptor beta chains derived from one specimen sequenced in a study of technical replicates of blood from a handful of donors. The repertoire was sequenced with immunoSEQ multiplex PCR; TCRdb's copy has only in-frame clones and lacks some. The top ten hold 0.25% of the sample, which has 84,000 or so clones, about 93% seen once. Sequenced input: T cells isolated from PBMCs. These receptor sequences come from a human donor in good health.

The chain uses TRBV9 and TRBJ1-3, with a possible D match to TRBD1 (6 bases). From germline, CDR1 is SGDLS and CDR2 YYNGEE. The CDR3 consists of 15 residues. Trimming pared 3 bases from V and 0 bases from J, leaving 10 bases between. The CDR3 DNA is TGTGCCAGCAGCGAAGGGGACACCTCTGGAAACACCATATATTTT. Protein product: CASSEGDTSGNTIYF. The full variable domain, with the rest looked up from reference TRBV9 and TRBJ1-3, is DSGVTQTPKHLITATGQRVTLRCSPRSGDLSVYWYQQSLDQGLQFLIQYYNGEERAKGNILERFSAQQFPDLHSELNLSSLELGDSALYFCASSEGDTSGNTIYFGEGSWLTVV.

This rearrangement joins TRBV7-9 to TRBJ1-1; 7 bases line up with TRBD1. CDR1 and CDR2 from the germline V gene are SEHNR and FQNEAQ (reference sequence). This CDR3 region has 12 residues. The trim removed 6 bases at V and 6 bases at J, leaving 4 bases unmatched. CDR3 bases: TGTGCCAGCAGATTCCAGGGGGCTGAAGCTTTCTTT. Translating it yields CASRFQGAEAFF. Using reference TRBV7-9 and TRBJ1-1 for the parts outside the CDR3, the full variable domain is DTGVSQNPRHKITKRGQNVTFRCDPISEHNRLYWYRQTLGQGPEFLTYFQNEAQLEKSRLLSDRFSAERPKGSFSTLEIQRTEQGDSAMYLCASRFQGAEAFFGQGTRLTVV.

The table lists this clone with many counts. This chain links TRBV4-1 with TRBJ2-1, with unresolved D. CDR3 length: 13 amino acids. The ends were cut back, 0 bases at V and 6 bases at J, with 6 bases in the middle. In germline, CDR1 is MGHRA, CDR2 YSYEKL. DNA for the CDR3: TGCGCCAGCAGCCAAGATTCCGGCAATGAGCAGTTCTTC. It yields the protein CASSQDSGNEQFF.

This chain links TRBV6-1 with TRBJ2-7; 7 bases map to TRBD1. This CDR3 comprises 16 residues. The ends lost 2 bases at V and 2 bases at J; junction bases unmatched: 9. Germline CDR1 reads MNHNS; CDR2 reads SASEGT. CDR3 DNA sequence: TGTGCCAGCAGTGAACTCTGGGGGACAGCCACCTACGAGCAGTACTTC. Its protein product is CASSELWGTATYEQYF.

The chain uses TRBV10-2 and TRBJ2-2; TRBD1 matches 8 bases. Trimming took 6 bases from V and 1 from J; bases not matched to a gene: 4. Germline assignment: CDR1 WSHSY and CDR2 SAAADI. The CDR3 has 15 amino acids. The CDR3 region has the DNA TGCGCCAGCAGCTCGACAGGGGTGAACACCGGGGAGCTGTTTTTT. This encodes CASSSTGVNTGELFF.

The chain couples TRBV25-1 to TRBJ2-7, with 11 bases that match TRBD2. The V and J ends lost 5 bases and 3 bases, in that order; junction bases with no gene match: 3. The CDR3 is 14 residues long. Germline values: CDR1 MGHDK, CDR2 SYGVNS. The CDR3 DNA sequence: TGTGCCAGCAGTCCGGGACTAGCGGTCTACGAGCAGTACTTC. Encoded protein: CASSPGLAVYEQYF.

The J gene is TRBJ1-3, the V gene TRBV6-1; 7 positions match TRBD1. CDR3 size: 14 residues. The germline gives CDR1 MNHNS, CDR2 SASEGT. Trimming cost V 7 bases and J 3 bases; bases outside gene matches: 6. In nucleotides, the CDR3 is TGTGCCAGCATTCGAGACAGGGATGGAAACACCATATATTTT. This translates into CASIRDRDGNTIYF.

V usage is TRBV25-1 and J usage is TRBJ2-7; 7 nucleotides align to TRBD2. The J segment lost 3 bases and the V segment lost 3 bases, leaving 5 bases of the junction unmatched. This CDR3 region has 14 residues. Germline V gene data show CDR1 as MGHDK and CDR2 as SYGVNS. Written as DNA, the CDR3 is TGTGCCAGCAGTGAGGGCGGGAGCAACTACGAGCAGTACTTC. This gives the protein CASSEGGSNYEQYF.